This T cell receptor (beta chain) derives from a study of patients and donors after allogeneic stem cell transplantation. This CDR3 contains 18 residues. V was clipped by 3 bases and J by 0 bases; unmatched bases: 12. This clonotype turned up a few times. Each CDR3 protein is one row after TCRdb ran MiXCR on the RT-PCR reads. The repertoire consists of about 960,000 distinct CDR3 sequences, with 18% occurring once and the leading ten covering around 5.5%. The rearrangement uses TRBV12-3 or TRBV12-4 and TRBJ2-7; TRBD1 aligns across 9 bases. The sequencing input was blood, either unsorted or a sorted T cell fraction (not recorded which). This clonotype originated in a human donor who was either an allogeneic HSCT recipient or a stem cell or donor lymphocyte infusion donor (not recorded which). It is not recorded whose cells these are; they may come from a transplant donor. CDR3 sequence reads: CASSFFPPRDRVSYEQYF. DNA of the CDR3: TGTGCCAGCAGTTTTTTCCCCCCCCGGGACAGGGTCTCCTACGAGCAGTACTTC.